These 22 T cell receptor beta chains were all obtained from the same sample, sequenced in a study of molecular identifiers for immune sequencing clone quantification. MiXCR, run by TCRdb on the PCR reads, gives a single entry per CDR3 protein. Of 460,000 or so distinct CDR3 sequences listed, about a quarter were seen once; the top ten hold around 0.8%. Sequencing input: naive CD8+ T cells from blood, with Jurkat cell RNA spiked in. The subset is: FACS-sorted CD8+CD4-CCR7+CD45RA+ naive T cells. The receptor source for this set is a human donor in good health. Some libraries in this study had Jurkat cell RNA spiked in.

This chain links TRBV4-3 with TRBJ1-6; tentatively, D is TRBD1 (5 bases). With 1 base removed from V and 6 bases from J, the gap between germline ends came to 10 bases. This CDR3 spans 15 amino acids. Germline V gene sequence: CDR1 LGHNA, CDR2 YSLEER. The CDR3 spells CASSQGDRTNSPLHF. The CDR3 DNA sequence: TGCGCCAGCAGCCAAGGCGACAGAACTAATTCACCCCTCCACTTT.

This clonotype was seen a handful of times. This rearrangement joins TRBV19 to TRBJ1-5, with TRBD1 matching 7 bases. Germline CDR1 LNHDA, CDR2 SQIVND (reference sequence). With 10 bases clipped from V and 0 bases from J, the junction kept 6 bases outside the gene matches. CDR3 length equals 14 residues. CDR3 nucleotide sequence: TGTGCCACCTGGACAGGTCATAGCAATCAGCCCCAGCATTTT. Translated: CATWTGHSNQPQHF.

This clonotype was detected a few times. This chain connects TRBV7-2 to TRBJ2-7; D is unclear. This CDR3 is built from 17 residues. Germline CDR1 and CDR2: SGHTA and FQGNSA. V lost 5 bases, J lost 0 bases, and 20 bases lay in between. The CDR3 DNA reads TGTGCCAGCAGCCTCGAACGTCTTGGCCTCAGCTCCTACGAGCAGTACTTC. It translates to CASSLERLGLSSYEQYF. Full variable domain (rest looked up from reference TRBV7-2 and TRBJ2-7): GAGVSQSPSNKVTEKGKDVELRCDPISGHTALYWYRQSLGQGLEFLIYFQGNSAPDKSGLPSDRFSAERTGGSVSTLTIQRTQQEDSAVYLCASSLERLGLSSYEQYFGPGTRLTVT.

This clonotype was found many times. This chain links TRBV7-2 with TRBJ1-4; D not resolved. The V gene's germline CDR1 is SGHTA and CDR2 FQGNSA. The V and J ends lost 1 base and 0 bases respectively, with 9 bases between them. The CDR3 extends over 16 amino acids. CDR3 sequence: CASSLELASTNEKLFF. As DNA, the CDR3 is TGTGCCAGCAGCTTAGAGTTGGCATCAACTAATGAAAAACTGTTTTTT.

This clonotype was seen many times. The chain joins TRBV29-1 to TRBJ2-6; TRBD2 might be the D (5 bases). This CDR3 spans 13 amino acids. CDR1 and CDR2 from the germline V gene are SQVTM and ANQGSEA. V was trimmed by 5 bases and J by 2 bases, leaving 7 bases between them. The CDR3 sequence is CSVPGTGANVLTF. The CDR3 region has the DNA TGCAGCGTTCCGGGAACTGGGGCCAACGTCCTGACTTTC.

This chain uses TRBV6-2 or TRBV6-3 with TRBJ1-5; tentative D call: TRBD1 (5 bases). V lost 4 bases, J lost 3 bases, and 16 bases lay in between. The CDR3 is 16 residues long. Germline V gives CDR1 MNHEY, CDR2 SVGEGT. CDR3 region: CASSLGGTSTNQPQHF. For the CDR3, the DNA is TGTGCCAGCAGTTTGGGTGGGACTTCTACCAATCAGCCCCAGCATTTT.

The rearrangement links TRBV27 to TRBJ1-2; D gene ambiguous. V was pared by 3 bases and J by 5 bases, with 10 bases between. The germline gives CDR1 MNHEY, CDR2 SMNVEV (reference sequence). The length of the CDR3 is 13 residues. The CDR3 protein is CASSLRARYGYTF. CDR3 nucleotides: TGTGCCAGCAGTTTGAGGGCGAGGTATGGCTACACCTTC.

For this clonotype: This clone may be a read error of a much larger clone one base away. This chain joins TRBV29-1 and TRBJ2-3; unclear D gene. The J call could be wrong; TRBJ1-5 is a better fit for the DNA end. The CDR3 has 13 residues. Germline V lookup: CDR1 SQVTM, CDR2 ANQGSEA. Here the CDR3 DNA reads TGCAGCGTTGAAGGGCAGATCACAGATACGCAGCATTTT. Amino acid sequence: CSVEGQITDTQHF.

The chain couples TRBV6-6 to TRBJ2-5, with 8 bases that match TRBD2. Germline V gene lookup returns CDR1 MNHNY and CDR2 SVGAGI (reference sequence). CDR3 length: 16 residues. V shed 6 bases, J shed 2 bases, and the junction held 11 bases outside the gene matches. The CDR3 DNA reads as TGTGCCAGCAGCCAAGCACTACTAGCGGTACAAGAGACCCAGTACTTC. Residues: CASSQALLAVQETQYF.

Regarding this clonotype: A read error may be the cause here, since a much bigger clone is one base away. The chain joins TRBV4-3 to TRBJ2-7, with D perhaps matching TRBD2 (8 bases). The length of the CDR3 is 14 residues. CDR1 and CDR2 from the germline V gene are LGHNA and YSLEER. The CDR3: CTSSRRSGTVEQYF. In nucleotides, the CDR3 is TGCACCAGCAGCCGGCGTAGCGGGACAGTCGAGCAGTACTTC.

This clonotype has at least ten counts. The V call is TRBV12-3 or TRBV12-4, the J call TRBJ2-3, with unresolved D. CDR3 size: 14 residues. Trimming left V 5 bases short and J 5 bases short, with 14 bases between. CDR3 sequence (DNA): TGTGCCAGCAGTATCCGACCTGTAGGAGATACGCAGTATTTT. The encoded protein is CASSIRPVGDTQYF.

As for this clonotype: Since a much larger clone is just one base distant, this may be a read error. V usage is TRBV28 and J usage is TRBJ2-7, with 7 bases aligning to TRBD2. Trimming cost V 7 bases and J 7 bases; bases outside gene matches: 13. CDR1 is MDHEN and CDR2 is SYDVKM in the germline V gene. There are 14 residues in the CDR3. The CDR3 nucleotides read TGTGCCAGCATCCTTCCTCTGTTACTAGCGGAGCAGTACTTC. Translating it yields CASILPLLLAEQYF.

This clonotype was detected only a few times. The DNA of the CDR3 is TGTGCCAGCAGATTAATGACTAGCGGGGTGGGCGGGGAGCTGTTTTTT. As protein: CASRLMTSGVGGELFF. The V call is TRBV7-2, the J call TRBJ2-2; 11 bases map to TRBD2. CDR3 size: 16 residues. CDR1 and CDR2 from the germline V gene are SGHTA and FQGNSA. The V segment lost 6 bases and the J segment 7 bases; nucleotides outside the gene matches: 10.

V is TRBV12-3 or TRBV12-4 and J is TRBJ2-7; 7 nucleotides align to TRBD1. The CDR3 loop spans 14 amino acids. With 3 bases clipped from V and 9 bases from J, the junction kept 11 bases outside the gene matches. The CDR3 DNA follows: TGTGCCAGCAGTTTGGGGACAGACCTATTCGCGCAGTACTTC. It translates to CASSLGTDLFAQYF.

This chain joins TRBV24-1 and TRBJ2-1; the D gene is possibly TRBD2 (6 bases). Germline V gives CDR1 KGHDR, CDR2 SFDVKD. Trimming left V 3 bases short and J 8 bases short, with 10 bases between. The CDR3 totals 13 residues. CDR3: CATSDGGEDEQFF. The CDR3 DNA follows: TGTGCCACCAGTGATGGAGGGGAGGATGAGCAGTTCTTC.

This clonotype was observed at least ten times. This chain links TRBV15 with TRBJ2-7; the D gene is possibly TRBD2 (5 bases). This CDR3 is built from 14 residues. The V gene lost 0 bases and the J gene lost 4 bases, with 10 bases spanning the gap. Germline CDR1 LNHNV, CDR2 YYDKDF (reference sequence). The CDR3 region is CATSRERGLYEQYF. CDR3 sequence (DNA): TGTGCCACCAGCAGAGAGCGAGGGTTGTACGAGCAGTACTTC.

Notes on this clonotype: A read error is possible here, since a much larger clone lies one base away. The rearrangement uses TRBV29-1 and TRBJ2-1, with TRBD2 matching 9 bases. The CDR3 is 15 amino acids. V shed 8 bases, J shed 9 bases, and the junction held 17 bases outside the gene matches. CDR1 is SQVTM and CDR2 is ANQGSEA in the germline V gene. CDR3 sequence (DNA): TGCAGCATTAGAGGAGGCGGGAGGGCCAGGGTTGAGCAGTTCTTC. Its translation: CSIRGGGRARVEQFF.

This clonotype was seen ten or more times. V gene TRBV4-3 combines with J gene TRBJ2-3; 7 positions agree with TRBD1. From germline, CDR1 is LGHNA and CDR2 YSLEER. V lost 3 bases to trimming and J lost 2 bases; unmatched junction nucleotides: 8. This CDR3 has 16 amino acids. CDR3 nucleotides: TGCGCCAGCAGCCACGACCGGGACAGCTACACAGATACGCAGTATTTT. Protein sequence: CASSHDRDSYTDTQYF.

This clonotype was counted between two and nine times. V gene TRBV27 combines with J gene TRBJ1-1, with a possible D match to TRBD1 (5 bases). Trimming stripped 7 bases from V and 0 bases from J, with 9 bases between. The CDR3 length is 13 residues. CDR1 is MNHEY and CDR2 is SMNVEV in the germline V gene (reference sequence). In DNA form, the CDR3 reads TGTGCCAGCAAACGGGGGATGAACACTGAAGCTTTCTTT. Protein sequence: CASKRGMNTEAFF.

Regarding this clonotype: The final CDR3 position lacks the conserved phenylalanine or tryptophan, pointing to a likely read error. J is TRBJ2-3 and V is TRBV12-3 or TRBV12-4; tentative D call: TRBD2 (6 bases). CDR3 length equals 10 residues. V was shortened by 8 bases and J by 6 bases, with 6 bases between the two germline ends. The chain's CDR3 is CASRGDTQYL. The DNA for the CDR3 is TGTGCCAGCCGGGGGGATACGCAGTATCTT.

The chain is built from TRBV19 and TRBJ1-2; D ambiguous. V shed 9 bases and J shed 3 bases, with 11 bases lying between them. This CDR3 has 12 amino acids. The V gene's germline CDR1 is LNHDA and CDR2 SQIVND (reference sequence). The DNA of the CDR3 is TGTGCCAGCCGTCCCGGCTACTATGGCTACACCTTC. Protein sequence: CASRPGYYGYTF. Using reference TRBV19 and TRBJ1-2 for the parts outside the CDR3, the full variable domain is DGGITQSPKYLFRKEGQNVTLSCEQNLNHDAMYWYRQDPGQGLRLIYYSQIVNDFQKGDIAEGYSVSREKKESFPLTVTSAQKNPTAFYLCASRPGYYGYTFGSGTRLTVV.

This clonotype showed up many times. The chain carries TRBV7-2 and TRBJ2-7; D is unclear. Between the trimmed V and J ends, which lost 5 bases and 5 bases, there was a span of 13 bases. Germline V gene data show CDR1 as SGHTA and CDR2 as FQGNSA. The CDR3 has 13 amino acids. This CDR3 reads CASSDPLAHEQYF. The CDR3 bases are TGTGCCAGCAGCGACCCGCTCGCCCACGAGCAGTACTTC.